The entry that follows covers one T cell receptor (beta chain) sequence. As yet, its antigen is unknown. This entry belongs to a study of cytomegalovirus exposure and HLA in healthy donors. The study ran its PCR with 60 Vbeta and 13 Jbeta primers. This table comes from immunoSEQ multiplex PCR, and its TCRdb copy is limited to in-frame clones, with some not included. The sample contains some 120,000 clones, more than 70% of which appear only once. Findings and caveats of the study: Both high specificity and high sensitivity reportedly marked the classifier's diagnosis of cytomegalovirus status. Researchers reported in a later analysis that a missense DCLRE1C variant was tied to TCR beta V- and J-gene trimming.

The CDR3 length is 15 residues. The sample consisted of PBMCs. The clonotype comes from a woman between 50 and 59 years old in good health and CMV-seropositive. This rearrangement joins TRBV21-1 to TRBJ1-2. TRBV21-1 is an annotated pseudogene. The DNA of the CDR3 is TGTGCCAGCGTACCCTTGATTAAGCCTTTCTATGGCTACACCTTC. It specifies CASVPLIKPFYGYTF.